This T cell receptor (beta chain) emerged from a study of shared clonotypes between healthy human individuals. Across the study: Samples came from two female and a few male donors aged 18 to 49.

Germline-derived CDR1 and CDR2 are MDHEN and SYDVKM. The CDR3 has 16 residues. Trimming took 2 bases from V and 4 from J; bases not matched to a gene: 8. Authors' data handling: Sequence data from immunoSEQ were junction-only and lacked quality scores; consequently, filtering differed. Profiling relied on immunoSEQ multiplex PCR, and the TCRdb table lists in-frame clones only, not all of them. The D gene and trimming were derived from the DNA, and the V and J assignments and clone size from that table. The sample shows about 680,000 clones, 72% of them seen only once. Source material: memory CD4+ T cells sorted from blood. Subset reported: CD45RA-negative fraction. The chain is built from TRBV28 and TRBJ1-2; 9 bases map to TRBD1. The sequence was obtained from a woman under 40 in good health. The CDR3 region is CASSLLGTGFVYGYTF. The CDR3 DNA reads as TGTGCCAGCAGTTTACTCGGGACAGGGTTTGTCTATGGCTACACCTTC.